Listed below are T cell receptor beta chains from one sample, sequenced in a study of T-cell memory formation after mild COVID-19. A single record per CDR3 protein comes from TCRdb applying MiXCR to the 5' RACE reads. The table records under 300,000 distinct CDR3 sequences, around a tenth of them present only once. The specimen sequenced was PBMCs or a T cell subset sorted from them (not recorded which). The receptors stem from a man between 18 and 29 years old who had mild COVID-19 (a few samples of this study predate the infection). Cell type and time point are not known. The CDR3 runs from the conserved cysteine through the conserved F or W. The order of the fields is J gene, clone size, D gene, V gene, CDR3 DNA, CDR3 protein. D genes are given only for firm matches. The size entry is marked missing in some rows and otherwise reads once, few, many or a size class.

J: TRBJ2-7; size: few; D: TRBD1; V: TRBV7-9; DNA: TGTGCCAGCAGCTGGGGGCCGTGGGACAGGGCAGACGAGCAGTACTTC; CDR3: CASSWGPWDRADEQYF
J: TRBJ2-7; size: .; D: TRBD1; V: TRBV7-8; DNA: TGTGCCAGCAGCTTCGCCCTAGGGGGCGCGGAGCAGTACTTC; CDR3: CASSFALGGAEQYF
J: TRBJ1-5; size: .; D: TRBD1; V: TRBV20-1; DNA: TGCAGTGCTAGAGACCCGGCCACAGGGGCGTATCAGCCCCAGCATTTT; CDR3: CSARDPATGAYQPQHF
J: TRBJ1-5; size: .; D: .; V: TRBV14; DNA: TGTGCCAGCAGCTGGGGTCCTAATAATCAGCCCCAGCATTTT; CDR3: CASSWGPNNQPQHF
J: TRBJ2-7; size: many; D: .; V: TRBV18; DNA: TGTGCCAGCTCAATATTCAGGGTTGCCCACGAGCAGTACTTC; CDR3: CASSIFRVAHEQYF
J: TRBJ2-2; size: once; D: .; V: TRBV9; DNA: TGTGCCAGCAGCGGCCGGGACGAAGGGACCGGGGAGCTGTTTTTT; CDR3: CASSGRDEGTGELFF
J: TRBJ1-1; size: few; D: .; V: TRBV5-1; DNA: TGCGCCAGCAGCTTGGGGGCCTCGGGAGCTTTCTTT; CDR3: CASSLGASGAFF
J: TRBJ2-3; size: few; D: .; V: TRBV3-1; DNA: TGTGCCAGCAGCCAAGAAGGAGTAGATACAGATACGCAGTATTTT; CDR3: CASSQEGVDTDTQYF
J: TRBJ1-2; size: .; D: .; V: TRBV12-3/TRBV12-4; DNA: TGTGCCAGCAGTGCCGGACATTGGTATGGCTACACCTTC; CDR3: CASSAGHWYGYTF
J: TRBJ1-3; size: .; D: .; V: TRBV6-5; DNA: TGTGCCAGCAGTTACAGGGATGGAAACACCATATATTTT; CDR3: CASSYRDGNTIYF
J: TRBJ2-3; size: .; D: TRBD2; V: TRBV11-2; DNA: TGTGCCAGCAGCCGACCGGGGGGAGATACGCAGTATTTT; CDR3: CASSRPGGDTQYF
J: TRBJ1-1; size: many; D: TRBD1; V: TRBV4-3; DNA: TGCGCCAGCAGCCAAGACCCTACAGGGGGTAACACTGAAGCTTTCTTT; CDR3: CASSQDPTGGNTEAFF
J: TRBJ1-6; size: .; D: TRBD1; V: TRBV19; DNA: TGTGCCAGTAGTAGACTCCCCGGGACAGCCTCACCCCTCCACTTT; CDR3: CASSRLPGTASPLHF
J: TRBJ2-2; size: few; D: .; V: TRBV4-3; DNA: TGCGCCAGCAGCCAGAAACGGGTCACGAACACCGGGGAGCTGTTTTTT; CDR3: CASSQKRVTNTGELFF
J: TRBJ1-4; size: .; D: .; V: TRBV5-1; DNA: TGCGCCAGCAGCCCGGGAGGGCAGATGGGGGAAAAACTGTTTTTT; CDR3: CASSPGGQMGEKLFF
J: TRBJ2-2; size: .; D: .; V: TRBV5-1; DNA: TGCGCCAGCAGCTACGGGCCTCACGGGATCGGGGAGCTGTTTTTT; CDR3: CASSYGPHGIGELFF
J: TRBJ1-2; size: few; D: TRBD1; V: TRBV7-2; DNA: TGTGCCAGCAGCTTACCCGGGACAGAGTATGGCTACACCTTC; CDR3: CASSLPGTEYGYTF
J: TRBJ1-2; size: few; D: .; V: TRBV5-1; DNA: TGCGCCAGCAGCTTGGTTGGCCAGGGGATTGATGGCTACACCTTC; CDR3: CASSLVGQGIDGYTF
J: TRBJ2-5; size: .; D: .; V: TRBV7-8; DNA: TGTGCCAGCAGCCCGGGACAATACTCAGAGGGGACCCAGTACTTC; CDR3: CASSPGQYSEGTQYF
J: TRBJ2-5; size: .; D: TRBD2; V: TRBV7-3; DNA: TGTGCCAGCAGCTTAACGGGGACTAGGGGCTCGGCCCAGTACTTC; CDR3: CASSLTGTRGSAQYF
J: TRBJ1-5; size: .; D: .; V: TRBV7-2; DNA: TGTGCCAGCAGCTTGGGGGCCAGTCAGCCCCAGCATTTT; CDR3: CASSLGASQPQHF
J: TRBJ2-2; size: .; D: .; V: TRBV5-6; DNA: TGTGCCAGCAGCCCGGACAGTCGGAACACCGGGGAGCTGTTTTTT; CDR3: CASSPDSRNTGELFF
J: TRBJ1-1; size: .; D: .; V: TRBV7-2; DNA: TGTGCCAGCAGCTTAGTGGTTGCGAACACTGAAGCTTTCTTT; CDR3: CASSLVVANTEAFF
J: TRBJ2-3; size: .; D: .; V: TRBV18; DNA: TGTGCCAGCTCACCACGGGACCTTCGCACAGATACGCAGTATTTT; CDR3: CASSPRDLRTDTQYF
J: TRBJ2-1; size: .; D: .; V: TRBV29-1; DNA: TGCAGCGTTGAGTCTTGGGGCGGGTCCTACAATGAGCAGTTCTTC; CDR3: CSVESWGGSYNEQFF
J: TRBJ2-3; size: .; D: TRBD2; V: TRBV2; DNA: TGTGCCAGCAGTGAATTTGCGGGGGGCCTCGCAGATACGCAGTATTTT; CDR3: CASSEFAGGLADTQYF
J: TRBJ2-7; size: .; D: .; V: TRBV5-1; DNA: TGCGCCAGCAGCTTGCAGGCAGGGCCTTCCTACGAGCAGTACTTC; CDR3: CASSLQAGPSYEQYF
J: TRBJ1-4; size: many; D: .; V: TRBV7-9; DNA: TGTGCCAGCAGCTTAGGCCTACAGCAATGGGAAAAACTGTTTTTT; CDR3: CASSLGLQQWEKLFF
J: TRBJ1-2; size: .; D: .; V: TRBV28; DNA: TGTGCCAGCAGTTTCCGACGTGGCTACACCTTC; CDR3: CASSFRRGYTF
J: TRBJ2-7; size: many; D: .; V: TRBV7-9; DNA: TGTGCCAGCAGCCGCCCCCTCACTAGCGAGCAGTACTTC; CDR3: CASSRPLTSEQYF
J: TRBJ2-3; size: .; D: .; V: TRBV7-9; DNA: TGTGCCAGCAGCTCCCCGCCAGGGGGGTCAGATACGCAGTATTTT; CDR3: CASSSPPGGSDTQYF
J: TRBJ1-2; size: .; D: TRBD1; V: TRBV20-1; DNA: TGCAGTGCTAGTTCCGACAGGGCGGGCGGCTACACCTTC; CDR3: CSASSDRAGGYTF
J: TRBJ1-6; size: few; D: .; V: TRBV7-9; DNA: TGTGCCAGCAGCGGGGTCAATTCACCCCTCCACTTT; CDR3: CASSGVNSPLHF
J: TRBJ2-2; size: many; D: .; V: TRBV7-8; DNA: TGTGCCAGCAGCCCCTGGACAGAACGGGAGCTGTTTTTT; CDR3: CASSPWTERELFF
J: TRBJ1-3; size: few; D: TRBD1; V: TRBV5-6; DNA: TGTGCCAGCAGCTCACAGGGGGCGCCCCTCTCTGGAAACACCATATATTTT; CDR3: CASSSQGAPLSGNTIYF
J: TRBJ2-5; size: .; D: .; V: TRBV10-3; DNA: TGTGCCATCAGTGAGCTAGCGTCAGAGACCCAGTACTTC; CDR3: CAISELASETQYF
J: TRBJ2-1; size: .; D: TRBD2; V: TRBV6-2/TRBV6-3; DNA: TGTGCCAGCAGTTCCCATGTAGCGGGGGGATACAATGAGCAGTTCTTC; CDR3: CASSSHVAGGYNEQFF
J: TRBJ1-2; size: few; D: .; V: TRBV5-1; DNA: TGCGCCAGCAGCTTGAGCCCACTTCTCGGCTACACCTTC; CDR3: CASSLSPLLGYTF
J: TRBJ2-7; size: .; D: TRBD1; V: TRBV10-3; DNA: TGTGCCATCAGTGGAGGGACAGGGGACGACGAGCAGTACTTC; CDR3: CAISGGTGDDEQYF
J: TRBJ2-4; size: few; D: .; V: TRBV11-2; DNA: TGTGCCAGCAGCTTTGGGCAGCTAGCCAAAAACATTCAGTACTTC; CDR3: CASSFGQLAKNIQYF
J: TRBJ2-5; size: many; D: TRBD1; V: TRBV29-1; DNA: TGCAGCGCCGACAGGGGGGACCAAGAGACCCAGTACTTC; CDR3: CSADRGDQETQYF
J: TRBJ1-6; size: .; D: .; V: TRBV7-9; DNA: TGTGCCAGCAGCTTAGACGGGGAGGCACCCCTCCACTTT; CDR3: CASSLDGEAPLHF
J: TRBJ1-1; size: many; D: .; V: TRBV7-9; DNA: TGTGCCAGCAGCTCGGGACAAAACACTGAAGCTTTCTTT; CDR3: CASSSGQNTEAFF
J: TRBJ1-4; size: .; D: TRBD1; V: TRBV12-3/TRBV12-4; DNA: TGTGCCAGCAGTACGACAGGGGCTAATGAAAAACTGTTTTTT; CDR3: CASSTTGANEKLFF
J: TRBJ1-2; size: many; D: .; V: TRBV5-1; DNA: TGCGCCAGCAGCTTGGGACACTTAGCTAACTATGGCTACACCTTC; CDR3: CASSLGHLANYGYTF
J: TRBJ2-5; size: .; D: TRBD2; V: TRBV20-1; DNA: TGCAGTGCTAGAGTGGAGCGGGGGTTAGAGACCCAGTACTTC; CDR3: CSARVERGLETQYF
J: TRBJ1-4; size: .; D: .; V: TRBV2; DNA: TGTGCCAGCAGTGATCCCTCGGGGCTCCGGGGGGAAAAACTGTTTTTT; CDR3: CASSDPSGLRGEKLFF